Shown below are 26 T cell receptor beta chains from a single sample sequenced in a study of OX40 agonist ivuxolimab in advanced cancers. TCRdb's table, derived via immunoSEQ multiplex PCR, lists solely in-frame clones and lacks some. Of 35,000 to 40,000 clones in the sample, around 92% are singletons; the top ten hold roughly 9%. The sample consisted of CD4+ or CD8+ T cells sorted from blood, taken in a trial of the OX40 agonist ivuxolimab. The receptors here all came from an adult with an advanced solid tumor such as melanoma, head and neck, liver or kidney cancer.

The V call is TRBV2, the J call TRBJ1-5; D gene unclear. Germline values: CDR1 SNHLY, CDR2 FYNNEI. The CDR3 runs to 14 residues. Trimming took 8 bases from V and 1 from J, leaving 12 bases between them. The CDR3 sequence: CASEVRESNQPQHF. In DNA form, the CDR3 reads TGTGCCAGCGAAGTACGAGAGAGCAATCAGCCCCAGCATTTT.

V is TRBV30 and J is TRBJ2-1, with 13 nucleotides matching TRBD2. Germline V CDR1 and CDR2: GTSNPN, SVGIG (reference sequence). The CDR3 totals 15 residues. After removal of 5 bases from V and 9 bases from J, the junction contained 10 bases not matched to a gene. CDR3 bases: TGTGCCTGGGAACGACTAGCGGGAGGTCTGGGTGAGCAGTTCTTC. Translated, it gives CAWERLAGGLGEQFF.

The chain uses TRBV30 and TRBJ2-3; the match to TRBD2 covers 10 bases. Germline V gene lookup returns CDR1 GTSNPN and CDR2 SVGIG (reference sequence). The CDR3 consists of 15 residues. V was clipped by 3 bases and J by 3 bases; unmatched bases: 6. The CDR3 protein is CAWSWTSGPTDTQYF. The CDR3 DNA is TGTGCCTGGAGCTGGACTAGCGGTCCAACAGATACGCAGTATTTT. The complete variable domain, with remaining parts taken from reference TRBV30 and TRBJ2-3, reads SQTIHQWPATLVQPVGSPLSLECTVEGTSNPNLYWYRQAAGRGLQLLFYSVGIGQISSEVPQNLSASRPQDRQFILSSKKLLLSDSGFYLCAWSWTSGPTDTQYFGPGTRLTVL.

The CDR3 spells CASSLGGNYEQYV. CDR3 nucleotide sequence: TGTGCCAGCAGCTTGGGCGGTAACTACGAGCAGTACGTC. This chain links TRBV5-4 with TRBJ2-7; D call uncertain. V was cut by 0 bases and J by 3 bases, with 7 bases left in between. The germline V gene encodes CDR1 SGHNT and CDR2 YYREEE (reference sequence). This CDR3 has 13 residues.

The chain couples TRBV11-2 to TRBJ2-5; unclear D gene. Germline CDR1 SGHAT, CDR2 FQNNGV. V dropped 0 bases and J dropped 2 bases, with 7 bases sitting between them. The CDR3 totals 14 residues. This CDR3 is CASSLEIGQETQYF. CDR3 coding DNA: TGTGCCAGCAGCTTAGAGATAGGGCAAGAGACCCAGTACTTC.

The chain couples TRBV29-1 to TRBJ2-3; D may be TRBD2 (5 bases). CDR3 length equals 18 residues. Germline V lookup: CDR1 SQVTM, CDR2 ANQGSEA. Trimming stripped 3 bases from V and 2 bases from J, with 24 bases between. The CDR3 DNA reads as TGCAGCGTTGATGGCCCTCGGGAATTCGCTAGTATCACAGATACGCAGTATTTT. It encodes CSVDGPREFASITDTQYF.

The CDR3 DNA follows: TGTGCCAGCAGCCCGGACTGGGGGAATGAGCAGTTCTTC. Translating gives CASSPDWGNEQFF. V and J are TRBV4-2 and TRBJ2-1, with D tentatively TRBD1 or TRBD2 (5 bases each). Per the germline V gene, CDR1 is LGHNA and CDR2 is YNFKEQ. CDR3 length equals 13 residues. V was shortened by 4 bases and J by 7 bases, with 11 bases between the two germline ends.

The V gene is TRBV2, the J gene TRBJ2-3; D might be TRBD1 or TRBD2, each matching 5 bases. Germline CDR1 reads SNHLY; CDR2 reads FYNNEI. Deletions cut 4 bases from V and 5 bases from J, with 19 bases between. The CDR3 extends over 16 amino acids. The CDR3 loop reads CASSGVTGGLEDTQYF. In DNA form, the CDR3 reads TGTGCCAGCAGTGGTGTTACAGGAGGATTAGAAGATACGCAGTATTTT.

This clone was observed a single time. The chain recombines TRBV5-4 with TRBJ2-1; D is unresolved. Germline assignment: CDR1 SGHNT and CDR2 YYREEE (reference sequence). Trimming pared 0 bases from V and 6 bases from J, leaving 19 bases between. This CDR3 region has 17 residues. The CDR3 here is CASSLVLDVWSRNEQFF. In DNA form, the CDR3 reads TGTGCCAGCAGCTTGGTCTTAGATGTGTGGAGCCGCAATGAGCAGTTCTTC. Full variable domain (rest looked up from reference TRBV5-4 and TRBJ2-1): ETGVTQSPTHLIKTRGQQVTLRCSSQSGHNTVSWYQQALGQGPQFIFQYYREEENGRGNFPPRFSGLQFPNYSSELNVNALELDDSALYLCASSLVLDVWSRNEQFFGPGTRLTVL.

V is TRBV25-1 and J is TRBJ2-1, with D hard to call. CDR1 MGHDK and CDR2 SYGVNS come from the germline V gene. V lost 0 bases to trimming and J lost 4 bases, with 7 bases between them. The CDR3 sequence is 14 residues long. The CDR3 nucleotides are TGTGCCAGCAGTGAATATATCGGGTACAATGAGCAGTTCTTC. Its protein is CASSEYIGYNEQFF.

The DNA for the CDR3 is TGTGCCAGCAGCCCGCGGGAGGAGTACGAGCAGTACTTC. This sequence encodes CASSPREEYEQYF. The rearrangement uses TRBV6-1 and TRBJ2-7; 8 bases align to TRBD2. Trimming removed 6 bases from V and 4 bases from J; junction bases left unmatched: 5. Looked up from germline, CDR1 is MNHNS and CDR2 is SASEGT. The CDR3 extends over 13 amino acids.

The V call is TRBV2, the J call TRBJ2-7, with 8 bases fitting TRBD1. This CDR3 is 14 amino acids long. CDR1 is SNHLY and CDR2 is FYNNEI in the germline V gene. J gave up 4 bases and V 7 bases, and 9 bases lay outside the gene matches. This CDR3 reads CASTPGQGVYEQYV. The CDR3 DNA follows: TGTGCCAGCACCCCAGGACAGGGAGTTTACGAGCAGTACGTC.

The CDR3 protein is CASSTHLGANTEAFF. CDR3 bases: TGTGCCAGTAGCACCCACTTGGGGGCAAACACTGAAGCTTTCTTT. J is TRBJ1-1 and V is TRBV19; possible D gene TRBD1, 6 bases. The CDR3 sequence is 15 residues long. The germline CDR1 and CDR2 sequences are LNHDA and SQIVND (reference sequence). V was pared by 6 bases and J by 2 bases, with 16 bases between.

The rearrangement uses TRBV6-4 and TRBJ2-5; 11 bases are shared with TRBD2. This CDR3 region has 15 residues. Germline V CDR1 and CDR2: MRHNA, SNTAGT. With 6 bases clipped from V and 2 bases from J, the junction kept 5 bases outside the gene matches. The CDR3 is CASSRLAGHQETQYF. In DNA, the CDR3 is TGTGCCAGCAGCCGACTAGCGGGGCATCAAGAGACCCAGTACTTC.

The genes are TRBV27 and TRBJ1-4, with D unclear. Between the trimmed V and J ends, which lost 6 bases and 7 bases, there was a span of 9 bases. The germline V gene encodes CDR1 MNHEY and CDR2 SMNVEV (reference sequence). This CDR3 contains 12 residues. The DNA of the CDR3 is TGTGCCAGCAGAGTGTGGGGTGAAAAACTGTTTTTT. It codes for CASRVWGEKLFF. Full variable domain (rest looked up from reference TRBV27 and TRBJ1-4): EAQVTQNPRYLITVTGKKLTVTCSQNMNHEYMSWYRQDPGLGLRQIYYSMNVEVTDKGDVPEGYKVSRKEKRNFPLILESPSPNQTSLYFCASRVWGEKLFFGSGTQLSVL.

The CDR3 protein is CASSTYLGGGTEAFF. For the CDR3, the DNA is TGTGCCAGCAGCACTTACCTAGGCGGGGGGACTGAAGCTTTCTTT. This chain uses TRBV5-4 with TRBJ1-1, with D maybe TRBD1 (5 bases). The germline V gene has CDR1 SGHNT and CDR2 YYREEE (reference sequence). V shed 4 bases and J shed 5 bases, with 18 bases lying between them. This CDR3 comprises 15 residues.

This clone has a single count. This chain joins TRBV27 and TRBJ2-3; the D call may be TRBD1 or TRBD2 (5 bases each). CDR1 and CDR2 from the germline V gene are MNHEY and SMNVEV (reference sequence). Trimming left V 0 bases short and J 1 base short, with 8 bases between. This CDR3 comprises 15 residues. CDR3 nucleotide sequence: TGTGCCAGCAGTTTATCAATGGGGGGCACAGATACGCAGTATTTT. This translates into CASSLSMGGTDTQYF.

The CDR3 spells CASSEGGGYTF. The CDR3 DNA follows: TGCGCCAGCAGTGAAGGAGGAGGCTACACCTTC. The chain uses TRBV10-2 and TRBJ1-2; unclear D gene. Germline V gene sequence: CDR1 WSHSY, CDR2 SAAADI. The CDR3 contains 11 residues. The V end was cut by 3 bases, the J end by 8 bases, with 7 bases between.

The chain has TRBV5-6 and TRBJ2-7, with TRBD1 as a possible D gene (5 bases). Germline V lookup: CDR1 SGHDT, CDR2 YYEEEE. Trimming took 6 bases from V and 3 from J, leaving 7 bases between them. The CDR3 has 11 residues. The CDR3 loop is CASTDSYEQYV. CDR3 nucleotide sequence: TGTGCCAGCACCGACAGCTACGAGCAGTACGTC.

The CDR3 is CATSRGLGTSNEQFF. The CDR3 nucleotides are TGTGCCACCAGCAGGGGCCTCGGGACTAGCAATGAGCAGTTCTTC. J is TRBJ2-1 and V is TRBV15; 8 bases are shared with TRBD2. The CDR3 runs 15 residues. V dropped 3 bases and J dropped 6; count of bases not matched to a gene: 7. Looked up from germline, CDR1 is LNHNV and CDR2 is YYDKDF (reference sequence).

The rearrangement joins TRBV9 to TRBJ2-2; TRBD1 agrees at 10 bases. Germline lookup yields CDR1 SGDLS and CDR2 YYNGEE. The V segment lost 0 bases and the J segment 6 bases; nucleotides outside the gene matches: 2. This CDR3 contains 15 residues. Written as DNA, the CDR3 is TGTGCCAGCAGCGTAGGACAGGGGGCTTCCGGGGAGCTGTTTTTT. Its translation: CASSVGQGASGELFF.

The CDR3 here is CASSPLAGVRDTQYF. In nucleotides, the CDR3 is TGTGCCAGCAGCCCACTAGCGGGAGTTAGGGATACGCAGTATTTT. The chain uses TRBV7-6 and TRBJ2-3, with 11 bases aligning to TRBD2. Trimming at V came to 5 bases and at J to 6 bases, leaving 7 bases not matched to a gene. CDR1 is SGHVS and CDR2 is FNYEAQ in the germline V gene. CDR3 length equals 15 residues. The complete variable domain, with remaining parts taken from reference TRBV7-6 and TRBJ2-3, reads GAGVSQSPRYKVTKRGQDVALRCDPISGHVSLYWYRQALGQGPEFLTYFNYEAQQDKSGLPNDRFSAERPEGSISTLTIQRTEQRDSAMYRCASSPLAGVRDTQYFGPGTRLTVL.

The rearrangement links TRBV4-1 to TRBJ2-2, with 9 bases that match TRBD2. J was trimmed by 6 bases and V by 4 bases; bases with no gene match: 12. Germline V CDR1 and CDR2: MGHRA, YSYEKL. The CDR3 length is 17 residues. The DNA of the CDR3 is TGCGCCAGCAGCCCCCTTAGGGGGCTAGCGGGACCCGGGGAGCTGTTTTTT. It yields the protein CASSPLRGLAGPGELFF.

The rearrangement uses TRBV19 and TRBJ1-1; D gene uncertain. Germline CDR1 LNHDA, CDR2 SQIVND (reference sequence). V lost 2 bases, J lost 0 bases, and 4 bases lay in between. This CDR3 is 13 amino acids long. DNA of the CDR3: TGTGCCAGTAGTATATCTCTGAACACTGAAGCTTTCTTT. It is translated as CASSISLNTEAFF.

The sample holds one count of this clone. J is TRBJ2-3 and V is TRBV9; tentatively, D is TRBD2 (6 bases). The V and J ends lost 7 bases and 1 base respectively, with 10 bases between them. This CDR3 region has 13 residues. Germline CDR1 is SGDLS and CDR2 is YYNGEE. CDR3 loop: CASETGGTDTQYF. CDR3 in DNA: TGTGCCAGCGAAACGGGAGGCACAGATACGCAGTATTTT.

The rearrangement links TRBV27 to TRBJ1-2, with D possibly matching TRBD1 (5 bases). The CDR3 totals 13 residues. Germline CDR1 MNHEY, CDR2 SMNVEV (reference sequence). V dropped 2 bases and J dropped 6 bases, with 10 bases sitting between them. CDR3: CASSLAGVNGYTF. The CDR3 DNA reads as TGTGCCAGCAGTTTAGCGGGGGTGAATGGCTACACCTTC.